Ten or more counts support the clone carrying this T cell receptor (beta chain). These data originate in a study of T cells after yellow fever vaccination. MiXCR, applied by TCRdb to the 5' RACE reads, yields one record per CDR3 protein. Among hundreds of thousands of distinct CDR3 sequences listed, around 12% were seen once. Trimming took 5 bases from V and 8 from J, leaving 19 bases between them. Per germline, CDR1 SNHLY and CDR2 FYNNEI. The CDR3 runs to 15 residues. The genes are TRBV2 and TRBJ2-1, with D maybe TRBD1 (6 bases). Specimen: PBMCs, collected on the day of the yellow fever booster vaccination. The TCR originated in a man aged 25-45 years who received the YFV17D yellow fever vaccine. CDR3 in DNA: TGTGCCAGCAGTCTCGACAGGTTCTTCGCGGATGAGCAGTTCTTC. This gives the protein CASSLDRFFADEQFF.